The 19 T cell receptor beta chains listed next were all sequenced from one sample in a study of cytomegalovirus exposure and HLA in healthy donors. The PCR employed 60 Vbeta primers together with 13 Jbeta primers. Profiled with immunoSEQ multiplex PCR; TCRdb holds only in-frame clones, not every one. This table holds 160,000 or so clones, 75% to 80% found once. The sequenced sample was PBMCs. The receptors were sampled from a middle-aged woman in good health and CMV-seronegative.

This clone was picked up one time. The rearrangement uses TRBV5-1 and TRBJ1-6; TRBD1 agrees at 11 bases. Trimming took 4 bases from V and 0 from J; bases not matched to a gene: 9. The germline gives CDR1 SGHRS, CDR2 YFSETQ. The CDR3 totals 19 residues. The CDR3, as DNA: TGCGCCAGCAGCCCCGGCGGACAGGGGGCTGGCTCCTATAATTCACCCCTCCACTTT. This sequence encodes CASSPGGQGAGSYNSPLHF.

J is TRBJ1-3 and V is TRBV5-1, with D perhaps matching TRBD1 (5 bases). The length of the CDR3 is 15 residues. The germline V and J ends were trimmed by 2 bases and 0 bases, with 9 bases remaining between them. Germline loops: CDR1 SGHRS, CDR2 YFSETQ. This chain's CDR3 is CASSFTGDSGNTIYF. Written as DNA, the CDR3 is TGCGCCAGCAGCTTTACAGGAGACTCTGGAAACACCATATATTTT.

This rearrangement joins TRBV2 to TRBJ1-5, with D possibly matching TRBD1 (5 bases). V was clipped by 6 bases and J by 7 bases, with 13 bases between them. CDR3 length: 13 amino acids. Looked up from germline, CDR1 is SNHLY and CDR2 is FYNNEI. The CDR3 DNA follows: TGTGCCAGCAGCGTCCAGGGCGCCCAGCCCCAGCATTTT. Translating gives CASSVQGAQPQHF.

V gene TRBV5-1 combines with J gene TRBJ2-6, with 8 bases identical to TRBD1. The CDR3 consists of 17 residues. J was trimmed by 5 bases and V by 0 bases; bases with no gene match: 7. Germline CDR1 is SGHRS and CDR2 is YFSETQ. The CDR3 nucleotides read TGCGCCAGCAGCTTGGGTTCGGACAGGGTCTGGGCCAACGTCCTGACTTTC. It specifies CASSLGSDRVWANVLTF.

V is TRBV11-2 and J is TRBJ1-1; TRBD1 matches 7 bases. Germline V gives CDR1 SGHAT, CDR2 FQNNGV. V shed 5 bases, J shed 13 bases, and the junction held 19 bases outside the gene matches. The CDR3 is 15 amino acids. The CDR3 reads CASSPRTGTVPQGFF. In nucleotides, the CDR3 is TGTGCCAGCAGCCCTCGTACCGGGACAGTACCCCAGGGTTTCTTT.

This clone was detected only once. This chain uses TRBV6-5 with TRBJ1-2; the D gene is possibly TRBD1 (5 bases). With 5 bases removed from V and 7 bases from J, the gap between germline ends came to 14 bases. Germline V gene sequence: CDR1 MNHEY, CDR2 SVGAGI. This CDR3 spans 13 amino acids. For the CDR3, the DNA is TGTGCCAGCAGTGAAAGGACATTTTCTGGCTACACCTTC. Its protein product is CASSERTFSGYTF.

The V call is TRBV27, the J call TRBJ2-1, with 7 bases that match TRBD1. The V gene end was trimmed by 5 bases and the J gene end by 7 bases; junction bases not matched to a gene: 8. The CDR3 totals 14 residues. Per the germline V gene, CDR1 is MNHEY and CDR2 is SMNVEV (reference sequence). The CDR3, as DNA: TGTGCCAGCAGTAAGACAGGGTTGAAAAATGAGCAGTTCTTC. The encoded protein is CASSKTGLKNEQFF.

The chain carries TRBV2 and TRBJ1-1, with 10 nucleotides matching TRBD1. The CDR3 runs 14 residues. V shed 4 bases, J shed 4 bases, and the junction held 3 bases outside the gene matches. Germline CDR1 is SNHLY and CDR2 is FYNNEI. The CDR3 reads CASSGDRGSTEAFF. CDR3 coding DNA: TGTGCCAGCAGTGGGGACAGGGGTAGCACTGAAGCTTTCTTT.

The genes are TRBV7-8 and TRBJ2-2; D unclear. Looked up from germline, CDR1 is SGHVS and CDR2 is FQNEAQ. This CDR3 is built from 14 residues. V lost 5 bases and J lost 0, with 7 bases in between. CDR3 loop: CASSRRANTGELFF. The CDR3 coding sequence is TGTGCCAGCAGCCGCCGGGCGAACACCGGGGAGCTGTTTTTT. The full variable domain, in which reference TRBV7-8 and TRBJ2-2 provide the parts outside the CDR3, is GAGVSQSPRYKVAKRGQDVALRCDPISGHVSLFWYQQALGQGPEFLTYFQNEAQLDKSGLPSDRFFAERPEGSVSTLKIQRTQQEDSAVYLCASSRRANTGELFFGEGSRLTVL.

The rearrangement links TRBV5-1 to TRBJ2-5, with 7 bases fitting TRBD1. The CDR3 length is 14 residues. V gave up 3 bases and J gave up 5 bases; unmatched junction bases: 7. Germline loops: CDR1 SGHRS, CDR2 YFSETQ. The CDR3 nucleotides are TGCGCCAGCAGCTGGATTGGACAGGTGGAGACCCAGTACTTC. Protein product: CASSWIGQVETQYF.

The chain couples TRBV28 to TRBJ1-2; D may be TRBD1 (6 bases). Germline CDR1 and CDR2: MDHEN and SYDVKM. The length of the CDR3 is 13 residues. V was trimmed by 10 bases and J by 0 bases, leaving 12 bases between them. CDR3 nucleotides: TGTGCCATCCGCGGACAGACTAACTATGGCTACACCTTC. Its translation is CAIRGQTNYGYTF.

This chain connects TRBV18 to TRBJ2-7; D gene ambiguous. The germline V gene has CDR1 KGHSH and CDR2 LQKENI. V lost 2 bases and J 3 bases, leaving 11 bases between the germline ends. The CDR3 has 14 amino acids. The CDR3 DNA follows: TGTGCCAGCTCACCAGCGATACCCAACTACGAGCAGTACTTC. This gives the protein CASSPAIPNYEQYF.

This chain links TRBV9 with TRBJ2-3, with D possibly being TRBD1 (6 bases). V gave up 6 bases and J gave up 1 base, with 12 bases separating them. In germline, CDR1 is SGDLS, CDR2 YYNGEE. This CDR3 spans 14 amino acids. CDR3 region: CASNRDTGTDTQYF. The DNA for the CDR3 is TGTGCCAGCAACCGGGACACCGGCACAGATACGCAGTATTTT. Full variable domain (remainder filled in from reference TRBV9 and TRBJ2-3): DSGVTQTPKHLITATGQRVTLRCSPRSGDLSVYWYQQSLDQGLQFLIQYYNGEERAKGNILERFSAQQFPDLHSELNLSSLELGDSALYFCASNRDTGTDTQYFGPGTRLTVL.

This chain joins TRBV28 and TRBJ2-3, with D perhaps matching TRBD1 (6 bases). V shed 2 bases and J shed 6 bases, with 9 bases lying between them. Germline V gives CDR1 MDHEN, CDR2 SYDVKM. The CDR3 spans 13 residues. The DNA of the CDR3 is TGTGCCAGCAGTTTACAGGGGTCGGATACGCAGTATTTT. This sequence encodes CASSLQGSDTQYF.

V is TRBV4-1 and J is TRBJ1-1; no definite D call. The CDR3 extends over 13 amino acids. V gave up 4 bases and J gave up 8 bases, with 14 bases separating them. Per the germline V gene, CDR1 is MGHRA and CDR2 is YSYEKL. The CDR3 DNA reads TGCGCCAGCAGCCGAGTGGGTTTCGGGGAAGCTTTCTTT. Protein sequence: CASSRVGFGEAFF.

V gene TRBV2 combines with J gene TRBJ2-3, with 8 bases aligning to TRBD2. Losses at the gene ends were 2 bases for V and 2 bases for J; bases not matched to a gene: 6. This CDR3 has 16 residues. The germline gives CDR1 SNHLY, CDR2 FYNNEI. CDR3 sequence: CASSEHGGGNTDTQYF. The DNA of the CDR3 is TGTGCCAGCAGTGAACATGGCGGGGGGAACACAGATACGCAGTATTTT.

V usage is TRBV28 and J usage is TRBJ1-4; 10 positions match TRBD1. Trimming took 2 bases from V and 11 from J; bases not matched to a gene: 11. This CDR3 comprises 16 residues. CDR1 is MDHEN, CDR2 SYDVKM, per germline. CDR3 sequence (DNA): TGTGCCAGCAGTTTACTATCCGGGACAGGGGACTGGAAACTGTTTTTT. This sequence encodes CASSLLSGTGDWKLFF.

This clone was seen a few times. The rearrangement joins TRBV9 to TRBJ1-1; D possibly corresponds to TRBD1 (5 bases). Per germline, CDR1 SGDLS and CDR2 YYNGEE. Trimming pared 3 bases from V and 7 bases from J, leaving 22 bases between. The CDR3 has 16 residues. The CDR3 region has the DNA TGTGCCAGCAGCGACCTCCGAGGAGGGGTCCAAAATGAAGCTTTCTTT. It is translated as CASSDLRGGVQNEAFF.

There are a few counts of this clone. V and J are TRBV27 and TRBJ2-7; 7 nucleotides align to TRBD1. The CDR3 spans 15 residues. V trimming: 4 bases; J trimming: 2 bases; junction bases outside the gene matches: 8. Germline-derived CDR1 and CDR2 are MNHEY and SMNVEV (reference sequence). In DNA form, the CDR3 reads TGTGCCAGCAGTTCTTTCCGGGACAGACCCTACGAGCAGTACTTC. Translation gives CASSSFRDRPYEQYF.